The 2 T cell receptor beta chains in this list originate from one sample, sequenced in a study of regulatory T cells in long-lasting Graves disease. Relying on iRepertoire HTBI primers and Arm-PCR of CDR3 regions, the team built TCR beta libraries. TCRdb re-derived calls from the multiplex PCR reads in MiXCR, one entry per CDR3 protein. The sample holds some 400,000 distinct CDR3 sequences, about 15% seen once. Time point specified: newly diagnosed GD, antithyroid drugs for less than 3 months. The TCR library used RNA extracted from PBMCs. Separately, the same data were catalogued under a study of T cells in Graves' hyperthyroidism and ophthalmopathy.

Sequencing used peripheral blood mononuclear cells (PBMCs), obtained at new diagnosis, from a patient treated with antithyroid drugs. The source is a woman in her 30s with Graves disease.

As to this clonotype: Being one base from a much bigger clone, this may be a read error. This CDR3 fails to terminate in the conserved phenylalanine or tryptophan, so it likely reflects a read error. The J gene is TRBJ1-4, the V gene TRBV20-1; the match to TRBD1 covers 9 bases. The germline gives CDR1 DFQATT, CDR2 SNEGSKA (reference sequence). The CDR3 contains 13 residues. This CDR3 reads CSAPGTGTEKLFY. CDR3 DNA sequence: TGCAGCGCCCCCGGGACAGGGACCGAAAAACTGTTTTAT.

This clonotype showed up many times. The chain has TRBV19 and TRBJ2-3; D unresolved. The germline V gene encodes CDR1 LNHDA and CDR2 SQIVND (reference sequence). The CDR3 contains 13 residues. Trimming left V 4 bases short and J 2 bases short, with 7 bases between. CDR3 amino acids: CASSKRNTDTQYF. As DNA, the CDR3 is TGTGCCAGTAGTAAGAGAAACACAGATACGCAGTATTTT.